This T cell receptor beta chain was sequenced during a study of T cell responses to AZD1222 COVID-19 vaccine. To note about this clone: Its antigen is unidentified.

TCRdb keeps only in-frame clones here, not all; method: immunoSEQ multiplex PCR. Among some 130,000 clones listed, approximately 94% were seen once. Germline CDR1 and CDR2: GTSNPN and SVGIG (reference sequence). Trimming removed 0 bases from V and 4 bases from J; junction bases left unmatched: 10. The CDR3 loop spans 16 amino acids. Study-level findings and limits: Clonal diversity was possibly underestimated; the donors were predominantly white British and more often female. Regions 160-218 and 743-854 held dominance among vaccine-associated CD4 TCRs, which spanned spike.

The rearrangement joins TRBV30 to TRBJ2-5, with 8 bases lining up with TRBD2. This clonotype originated in an adult in good health. This sample comprised peripheral blood, obtained on day 0 of AZD1222 vaccination. The CDR3 spells CAWSVLAGGRRETQYF. The DNA of the CDR3 is TGTGCCTGGAGTGTTTTGGCGGGGGGACGTCGAGAGACCCAGTACTTC.